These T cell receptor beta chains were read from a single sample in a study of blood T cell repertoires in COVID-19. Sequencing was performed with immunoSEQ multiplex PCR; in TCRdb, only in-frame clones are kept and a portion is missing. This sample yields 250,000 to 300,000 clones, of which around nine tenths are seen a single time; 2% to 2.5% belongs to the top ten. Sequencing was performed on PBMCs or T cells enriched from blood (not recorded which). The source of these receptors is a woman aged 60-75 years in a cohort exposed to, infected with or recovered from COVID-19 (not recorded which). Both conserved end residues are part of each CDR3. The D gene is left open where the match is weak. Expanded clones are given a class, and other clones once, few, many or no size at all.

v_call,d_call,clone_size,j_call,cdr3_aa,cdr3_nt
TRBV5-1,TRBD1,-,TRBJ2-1,CASFEGATLYNEQFF,TGCGCCAGCTTCGAGGGGGCGACCCTCTACAATGAGCAGTTCTTC
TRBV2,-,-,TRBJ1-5,CASSDKAAFQPQHF,TGTGCCAGCAGTGATAAGGCGGCGTTTCAGCCCCAGCATTTT
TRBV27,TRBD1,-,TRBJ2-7,CASSPQQGAPAEQYF,TGTGCCAGCTCACCTCAACAGGGGGCGCCGGCCGAGCAGTACTTC
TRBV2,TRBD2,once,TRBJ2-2,CASKPGLAGAGELFF,TGTGCCAGCAAGCCGGGACTAGCGGGTGCCGGGGAGCTGTTTTTT
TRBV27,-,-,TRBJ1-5,CASSSRGQSNQPQHF,TGTGCCAGCAGTTCCAGGGGTCAGAGCAATCAGCCCCAGCATTTT
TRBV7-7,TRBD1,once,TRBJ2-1,CASSLEVPRQGRRSYNEQFF,TGTGCTAGCAGCTTAGAGGTCCCTCGACAGGGAAGGCGCTCCTACAATGAGCAGTTCTTC
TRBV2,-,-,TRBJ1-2,CASSPTGSVGGYTF,TGTGCCAGCAGTCCGACAGGCTCGGTGGGTGGCTACACCTTC
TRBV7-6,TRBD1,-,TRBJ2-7,CASSPGDRGTHEQYF,TGTGCCAGCAGCCCAGGGGACAGGGGTACCCACGAGCAGTACTTC
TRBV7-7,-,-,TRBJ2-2,CASSFEQANTGELFF,TGTGCTAGCAGCTTCGAACAGGCGAACACCGGGGAGCTGTTTTTT
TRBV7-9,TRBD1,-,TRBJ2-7,CASSTSTGFYEQYF,TGTGCCAGCAGCACGTCGACAGGGTTTTACGAGCAGTACTTC
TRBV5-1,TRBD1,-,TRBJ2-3,CASSSGQGADTDTQYF,TGCGCCAGCAGCTCGGGACAGGGGGCTGACACAGATACGCAGTATTTT
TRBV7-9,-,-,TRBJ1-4,CASSFWSPTNEKLFF,TGTGCCAGCAGCTTTTGGAGTCCAACTAATGAAAAACTGTTTTTT
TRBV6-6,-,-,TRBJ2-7,CASSWRRNASSYEQYF,TGTGCCAGCAGTTGGAGACGGAATGCCAGCTCCTACGAGCAGTACTTC
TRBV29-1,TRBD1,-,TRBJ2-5,CSVDSTQGSYQETQYF,TGCAGCGTTGACTCCACACAGGGGTCGTACCAAGAGACCCAGTACTTC
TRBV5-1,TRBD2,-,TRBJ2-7,CASSPAGDEQYF,TGCGCCAGCAGCCCGGCGGGGGACGAGCAGTACTTC
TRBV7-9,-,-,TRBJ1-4,CASSLSTGNEKLFF,TGTGCCAGCAGCTTGTCCACAGGGAACGAAAAACTGTTTTTT
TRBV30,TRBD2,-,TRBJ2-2,CAATSGNTGELFF,TGTGCTGCTACTAGCGGTAACACCGGGGAGCTGTTTTTT
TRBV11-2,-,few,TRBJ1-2,CASSSRGYGYTF,TGTGCCAGCAGCTCTCGGGGGTATGGCTACACCTTC
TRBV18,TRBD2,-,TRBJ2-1,CASSPSGTSDEQFF,TGTGCCAGCTCACCCTCCGGGACTAGCGATGAGCAGTTCTTC
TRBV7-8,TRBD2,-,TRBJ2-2,CASSGLAGGANTGELFF,TGTGCCAGCAGCGGACTAGCGGGAGGGGCGAACACCGGGGAGCTGTTTTTT
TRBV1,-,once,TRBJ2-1,CTSSQDRASGSSEQFF,TGCACCAGCAGCCAAGATCGGGCTAGCGGGAGTAGTGAGCAGTTCTTC
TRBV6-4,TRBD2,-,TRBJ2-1,CASSDSSGAHNEQFF,TGTGCCAGCAGTGACTCGAGCGGGGCCCACAATGAGCAGTTCTTC
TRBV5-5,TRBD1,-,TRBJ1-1,CASSWTGITEAFF,TGTGCCAGCAGCTGGACAGGGATCACTGAAGCTTTCTTT
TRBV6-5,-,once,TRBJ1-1,CASSYRGGQVEAFF,TGTGCCAGCAGTTACCGGGGGGGCCAGGTAGAAGCTTTCTTT
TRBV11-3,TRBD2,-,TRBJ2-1,CASSPRTSGEYNEQFF,TGTGCCAGCAGCCCCCGGACTAGCGGGGAGTACAATGAGCAGTTCTTC
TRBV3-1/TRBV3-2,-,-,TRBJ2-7,CASSQRTTLEQYF,TGTGCCAGCAGCCAACGGACTACCCTCGAGCAGTACTTC
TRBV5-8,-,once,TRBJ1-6,CASSLQGYNSPLHF,TGTGCCAGCAGCTTGCAGGGCTATAATTCACCCCTCCACTTT
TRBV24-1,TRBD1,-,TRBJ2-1,CATSDLRDRANEQFF,TGTGCCACCAGTGATTTACGGGACAGGGCCAATGAGCAGTTCTTC
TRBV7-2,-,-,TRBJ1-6,CASSFAGYNSPLHF,TGTGCCAGCAGCTTCGCAGGTTATAATTCACCCCTCCACTTT